These 18 T cell receptor beta chains originate from one sample sequenced in a study of cytomegalovirus exposure and HLA in healthy donors. The study ran its PCR with 60 Vbeta and 13 Jbeta primers. Libraries were prepared by immunoSEQ multiplex PCR; TCRdb keeps only in-frame clonotypes and omits some of them. The data show approximately 220,000 clones, 65% to 75% seen once. The sample comprised PBMCs. Receptor source: a woman in her 30s in good health and CMV-seronegative.

The gene calls are TRBV11-3 and TRBJ2-1, with D possibly being TRBD1 (5 bases). The CDR3 is made up of 13 amino acids. Germline V gene data show CDR1 as SGHNT and CDR2 as YENEEA. Trimming cost V 1 base and J 12 bases, with 13 bases left between them. The CDR3 sequence is CASSLVNQGWQFF. CDR3 DNA sequence: TGTGCCAGCAGCTTAGTTAATCAGGGCTGGCAGTTCTTC.

The chain is built from TRBV5-8 and TRBJ1-5; D is ambiguous. Trimming left V 5 bases short and J 4 bases short, with 10 bases between. Per germline, CDR1 SGHTS and CDR2 YDEGEE. CDR3 length: 13 residues. CDR3 sequence: CASRHSLNQPQHF. Written as DNA, the CDR3 is TGTGCCAGCAGGCACAGTCTAAATCAGCCCCAGCATTTT.

As regards this clone: Its ends do not fully match the called genes, so a read error is possible. V and J are TRBV7-9 and TRBJ1-1; 9 bases match TRBD1. CDR1 and CDR2 (germline): SEHNR, FQNEAQ (reference sequence). This CDR3 is 16 amino acids long. Here the CDR3 reads CSSSSVPGQGVAEAFF. The CDR3 DNA sequence: TGTTCCAGCAGCTCGGTACCGGGACAGGGAGTAGCTGAAGCTTTCTTT.

As for this clone: The sample holds other DNA sequences that translate to the same CDR3. The gene calls are TRBV5-4 and TRBJ1-4; possible D gene TRBD1, 5 bases. V lost 1 base and J 5 bases, leaving 9 bases between the germline ends. The V gene's germline CDR1 is SGHNT and CDR2 YYREEE (reference sequence). The length of the CDR3 is 14 residues. The CDR3 bases are TGTGCCAGCAGCTTGAACGACAGAAATGAAAAACTGTTTTTT. It codes for CASSLNDRNEKLFF.

The chain uses TRBV25-1 and TRBJ1-1; D gene ambiguous. Per germline, CDR1 MGHDK and CDR2 SYGVNS. This CDR3 spans 15 amino acids. V lost 0 bases and J lost 2, with 10 bases in between. The CDR3 DNA is TGTGCCAGCAGTGAATATAGCGGTATCAACACTGAAGCTTTCTTT. This encodes CASSEYSGINTEAFF.

The rearrangement joins TRBV7-9 to TRBJ2-2; 9 bases align to TRBD2. CDR3 length: 19 amino acids. Germline trimming cut 7 bases from V and 5 bases from J; bases unmatched to any gene: 20. Germline CDR1 reads SEHNR; CDR2 reads FQNEAQ (reference sequence). The CDR3 reads CASTSRLGLAGVRTGELFF. CDR3 DNA sequence: TGTGCCAGCACCTCGAGGTTAGGGTTAGCGGGAGTTCGGACCGGGGAGCTGTTTTTT.

V is TRBV5-4 and J is TRBJ2-1; 7 bases align to TRBD2. The CDR3 sequence is 12 residues long. CDR1 and CDR2 (germline): SGHNT, YYREEE (reference sequence). Trimming cost V 10 bases and J 7 bases; bases outside gene matches: 8. This chain's CDR3 is CAFPWGGNEQFF. Written as DNA, the CDR3 is TGTGCCTTTCCCTGGGGAGGGAATGAGCAGTTCTTC.

The rearrangement uses TRBV4-1 and TRBJ1-1, with 9 bases aligning to TRBD1. The V segment lost 4 bases and the J segment 4 bases; nucleotides outside the gene matches: 4. CDR3 length: 14 amino acids. Germline CDR1 MGHRA, CDR2 YSYEKL. As DNA, the CDR3 is TGCGCCAGCAGCCTCCAGACAGGGGGCACTGAAGCTTTCTTT. Translation gives CASSLQTGGTEAFF.

V usage is TRBV16 and J usage is TRBJ2-7; no firm D call. The CDR3 is 15 amino acids. In germline, CDR1 is KGHSY, CDR2 FQNENV. V lost 0 bases and J 5 bases, leaving 14 bases between the germline ends. The CDR3 is CASSQSAGQFNEQYF. The CDR3, as DNA: TGTGCCAGCAGCCAATCGGCAGGTCAGTTCAACGAGCAGTACTTC.

This clone turned up a few times. V is TRBV6-1 and J is TRBJ2-7; possibly TRBD2 for D (5 bases). The V end was cut by 10 bases, the J end by 3 bases, with 16 bases between. The germline gives CDR1 MNHNS, CDR2 SASEGT. This CDR3 has 13 residues. CDR3 nucleotides: TGTGCCATCCTAGACGGGGAATTCTACGAGCAGTACTTC. Its protein is CAILDGEFYEQYF.

This clone was seen a single time. V gene TRBV11-3 combines with J gene TRBJ2-1; TRBD2 agrees at 8 bases. The CDR3 extends over 13 amino acids. V shed 5 bases, J shed 8 bases, and the junction held 5 bases outside the gene matches. Germline CDR1 reads SGHNT; CDR2 reads YENEEA. CDR3 region: CASSRRGGDEQFF. The DNA of the CDR3 is TGTGCCAGCAGCCGCCGGGGGGGGGATGAGCAGTTCTTC. The full variable domain, completed using reference TRBV11-3 and TRBJ2-1, is EAGVVQSPRYKIIEKKQPVAFWCNPISGHNTLYWYLQNLGQGPELLIRYENEEAVDDSQLPKDRFSAERLKGVDSTLKIQPAELGDSAVYLCASSRRGGDEQFFGPGTRLTVL.

The V and J genes are TRBV7-9 and TRBJ1-2; D not resolved. This CDR3 spans 14 amino acids. V lost 2 bases and J lost 7, with 14 bases in between. Germline CDR1 reads SEHNR; CDR2 reads FQNEAQ (reference sequence). Here the CDR3 DNA reads TGTGCCAGCAGCTTAAATTCGAAGGAGAGTGGCTACACCTTC. This translates into CASSLNSKESGYTF. The variable domain in full, completed from reference TRBV7-9 and TRBJ1-2, reads DTGVSQNPRHKITKRGQNVTFRCDPISEHNRLYWYRQTLGQGPEFLTYFQNEAQLEKSRLLSDRFSAERPKGSFSTLEIQRTEQGDSAMYLCASSLNSKESGYTFGSGTRLTVV.

The CDR3 region is CASSPPGTEAFF. CDR3 DNA: TGTGCCAGCAGTCCCCCGGGCACTGAAGCTTTCTTT. The V call is TRBV27, the J call TRBJ1-1; D unclear. Trimming took off 5 bases at V and 4 bases at J, with 8 bases between the two ends. Germline CDR1 MNHEY, CDR2 SMNVEV (reference sequence). CDR3 length: 12 amino acids.

The V gene is TRBV11-3, the J gene TRBJ2-1, with 9 bases that match TRBD2. CDR3 length: 18 amino acids. The V segment lost 5 bases and the J segment 4 bases; nucleotides outside the gene matches: 15. Germline lookup yields CDR1 SGHNT and CDR2 YENEEA. The CDR3 DNA sequence: TGTGCCAGCAGCCTCCCCCTTTCGCGGGGGGGTCCGTACAATGAGCAGTTCTTC. This sequence encodes CASSLPLSRGGPYNEQFF.

Comments on this clone: At one of its ends the junction is not consistent with the germline gene, which may arise from a read error. The gene calls are TRBV5-4 and TRBJ1-5; D gene ambiguous. Germline CDR1 SGHNT, CDR2 YYREEE (reference sequence). The CDR3 runs 13 residues. CDR3 amino acids: CARSLEADKPQHF. CDR3 sequence (DNA): TGTGCCAGAAGCTTGGAAGCCGATAAGCCCCAGCATTTT. Full variable domain (missing parts from reference TRBV5-4 and TRBJ1-5): ETGVTQSPTHLIKTRGQQVTLRCSSQSGHNTVSWYQQALGQGPQFIFQYYREEENGRGNFPPRFSGLQFPNYSSELNVNALELDDSALYLCARSLEADKPQHFGDGTRLSIL.

The chain employs TRBV19 and TRBJ1-5; a possible D gene is TRBD1 (6 bases). The CDR3 runs 17 residues. Per the germline V gene, CDR1 is LNHDA and CDR2 is SQIVND (reference sequence). V lost 3 bases and J lost 4, with 19 bases in between. CDR3 in DNA: TGTGCCAGTAGTATCCTGTCGGGGGGCTCCTATAATCAGCCCCAGCATTTT. Amino acids: CASSILSGGSYNQPQHF. The entire variable domain, with the rest obtained from reference TRBV19 and TRBJ1-5, is as follows: DGGITQSPKYLFRKEGQNVTLSCEQNLNHDAMYWYRQDPGQGLRLIYYSQIVNDFQKGDIAEGYSVSREKKESFPLTVTSAQKNPTAFYLCASSILSGGSYNQPQHFGDGTRLSIL.

There are a few counts of this clone. J is TRBJ1-1 and V is TRBV29-1; D remains unclear. Per the germline V gene, CDR1 is SQVTM and CDR2 is ANQGSEA. This CDR3 is built from 12 residues. V dropped 2 bases and J dropped 4 bases, with 8 bases sitting between them. As DNA, the CDR3 is TGCAGCGTTGAACTGTGGGCCACTGAAGCTTTCTTT. Translating gives CSVELWATEAFF.

DNA for the CDR3: TGTGCCAGCAGGAGGGAGTACGAGCAGTACTTC. Protein sequence: CASRREYEQYF. The genes are TRBV7-9 and TRBJ2-7; a possible D gene is TRBD2 (5 bases). CDR3 length: 11 residues. The germline CDR1 and CDR2 sequences are SEHNR and FQNEAQ (reference sequence). V lost 6 bases to trimming and J lost 4 bases, with 7 bases between them.